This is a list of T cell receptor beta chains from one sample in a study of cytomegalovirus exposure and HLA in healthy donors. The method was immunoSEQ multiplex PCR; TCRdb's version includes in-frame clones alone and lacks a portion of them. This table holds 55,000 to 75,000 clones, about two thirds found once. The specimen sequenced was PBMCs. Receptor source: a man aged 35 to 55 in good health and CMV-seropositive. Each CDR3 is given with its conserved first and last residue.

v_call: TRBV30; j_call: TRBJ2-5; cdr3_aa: CAWSNRGRVETQYF
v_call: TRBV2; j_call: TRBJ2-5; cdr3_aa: CASSLLQGGQTQYF
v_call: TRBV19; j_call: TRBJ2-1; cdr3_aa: CASIEGTPPNEQFF
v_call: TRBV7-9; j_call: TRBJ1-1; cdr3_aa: CASSLARGTEAFF
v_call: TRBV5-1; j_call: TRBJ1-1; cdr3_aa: CASSSRGGTEAFF
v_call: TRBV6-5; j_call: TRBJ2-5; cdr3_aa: CASSSTVSWGETQYF
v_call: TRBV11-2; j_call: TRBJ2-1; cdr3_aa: CASSLDRDRGYNEQFF
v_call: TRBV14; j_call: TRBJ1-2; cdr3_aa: CASSPGQGLGYGYTF
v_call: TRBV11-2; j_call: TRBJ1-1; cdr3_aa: CASSLDGGRNTEAFF
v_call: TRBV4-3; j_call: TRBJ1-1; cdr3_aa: CASSVILNTEAFF
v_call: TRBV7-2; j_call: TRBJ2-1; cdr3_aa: CASSLVAGGYNEQFF
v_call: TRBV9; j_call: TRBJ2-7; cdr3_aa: CASSVGPAYEQYF
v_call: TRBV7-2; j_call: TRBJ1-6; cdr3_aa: CASSLASGANSPLHF
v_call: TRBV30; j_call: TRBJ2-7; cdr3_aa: CAWSRTGGGHEQYF
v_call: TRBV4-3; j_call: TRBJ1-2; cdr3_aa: CASSQGDRPWGYTF
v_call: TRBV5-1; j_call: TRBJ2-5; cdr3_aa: CASTPGRDSYQETQYF
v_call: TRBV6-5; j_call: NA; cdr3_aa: CASSRGGVEVYEQYF
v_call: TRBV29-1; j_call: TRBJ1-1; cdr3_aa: CSVEVRRAEWDEAFF
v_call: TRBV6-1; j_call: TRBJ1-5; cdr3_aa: CASSPGTEGGQPQHF
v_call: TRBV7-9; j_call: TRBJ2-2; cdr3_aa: CASSGRGGRNTGELFF
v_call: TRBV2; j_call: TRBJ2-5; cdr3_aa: CASSEWTSAEYQETQYF
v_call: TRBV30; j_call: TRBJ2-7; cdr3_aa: CAWTVRKREGRQYF
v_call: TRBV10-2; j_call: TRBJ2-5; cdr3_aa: CASGGQVEETQYF
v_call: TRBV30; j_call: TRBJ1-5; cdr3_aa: CAWSVSGGFQPQHF
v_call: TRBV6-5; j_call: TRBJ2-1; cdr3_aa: CASSRDSQVDNEQFF
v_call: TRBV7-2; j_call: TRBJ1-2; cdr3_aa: CASSPGGQGNYGYTF
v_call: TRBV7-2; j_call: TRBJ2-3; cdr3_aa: CASSLAGGTSTDTQYF
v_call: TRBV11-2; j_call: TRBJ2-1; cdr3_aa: CASSLELAGVYEQFF
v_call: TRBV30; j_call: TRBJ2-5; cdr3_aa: CAWLVSGRGTQYF
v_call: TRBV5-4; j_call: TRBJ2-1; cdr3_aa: CASSLGGDSSYNEQFF
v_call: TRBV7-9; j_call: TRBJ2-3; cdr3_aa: CSSSLWGGTGSPDTQYF
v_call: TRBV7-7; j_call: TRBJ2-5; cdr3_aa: CASSTGTGQETQYF
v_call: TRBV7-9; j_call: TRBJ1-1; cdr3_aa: CSSSLSVGMNTEAFF
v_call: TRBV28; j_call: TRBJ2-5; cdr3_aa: CASSLGQGAVYF
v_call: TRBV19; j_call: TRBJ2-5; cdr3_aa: CASSIGNTNLQETQYF
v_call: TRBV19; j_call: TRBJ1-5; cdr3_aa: CASTPGQGARQPQHF
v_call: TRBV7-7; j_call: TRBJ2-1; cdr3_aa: CASSQGTSGHNEQFF
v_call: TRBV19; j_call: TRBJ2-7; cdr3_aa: CASSFRQEIGYEQYF
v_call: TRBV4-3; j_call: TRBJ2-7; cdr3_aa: CASSQDIGLGSYEQYF
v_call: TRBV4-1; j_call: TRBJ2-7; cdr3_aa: CASSQSLAEPYEQYF